This TCR beta chain was found in a study of blood T cell repertoires in COVID-19. For the study at large: The United States, Italy and Spain supplied acute and convalescent COVID-19 samples. From T cells, B-cell-depleted T cells, or PBMCs came the material, which was cDNA or gDNA.

This CDR3 is 15 amino acids long. Germline CDR1 and CDR2: KGHSH and LQKENI. V shed 4 bases, J shed 2 bases, and the junction held 5 bases outside the gene matches. As originally analysed: The authors estimated nucleated cell counts from reference gene primer amplification. Assay used: immunoSEQ multiplex PCR; TCRdb lists only in-frame clones, some missing. The D gene and trimming were derived from the DNA, and the V and J assignments and clone size from that table. The table has around 120,000 clones, approximately 82% seen once. The specimen sequenced was peripheral blood. This TCR derives from a man aged 65 to 85 with active or convalescent COVID-19. The chain uses TRBV18 and TRBJ2-7; 10 nucleotides line up with TRBD2. The DNA of the CDR3 is TGTGCCAGCTCACGAACTAGCGGGAATGCCTACGAGCAGTACTTC. The encoded protein is CASSRTSGNAYEQYF.